This entry lists 20 T cell receptor beta chains sequenced from one sample in a study of blood T cell repertoires in COVID-19. Only in-frame clones appear in the TCRdb table, and some are missing; sequencing was by immunoSEQ multiplex PCR. Among 40,000 or so clones listed, around 90% were seen once. The sample consisted of peripheral blood. The origin of the receptors is a human donor in a cohort sampled during active COVID-19.

The genes are TRBV29-1 and TRBJ2-2; 12 nucleotides align to TRBD1. J was trimmed by 2 bases and V by 3 bases; bases with no gene match: 4. The CDR3 sequence is 16 residues long. Germline-derived CDR1 and CDR2 are SQVTM and ANQGSEA. As DNA, the CDR3 is TGCAGCGTTGATACCGGGACAGGGGGCAACACCGGGGAGCTGTTTTTT. It encodes CSVDTGTGGNTGELFF.

The V gene is TRBV4-3, the J gene TRBJ2-3; 7 bases agree with TRBD2. This CDR3 spans 15 amino acids. With 1 base clipped from V and 0 bases from J, the junction kept 1 base outside the gene matches. Germline V gene data show CDR1 as LGHNA and CDR2 as YSLEER. The CDR3 spells CASSQGGSSTDTQYF. In DNA form, the CDR3 reads TGCGCCAGCAGCCAAGGCGGGAGTAGCACAGATACGCAGTATTTT.

This clone showed up just once. The rearrangement links TRBV6-2 or TRBV6-3 to TRBJ1-1; D gene unclear. Germline V lookup: CDR1 MNHEY, CDR2 SVGEGT. Deletions cut 2 bases from V and 3 bases from J, with 13 bases between. There are 15 residues in the CDR3. Here the CDR3 DNA reads TGTGCCAGCAGTTACCCCCGGGAGGTAGACACTGAAGCTTTCTTT. This translates into CASSYPREVDTEAFF.

This rearrangement joins TRBV29-1 to TRBJ1-1; 9 bases line up with TRBD1. This CDR3 is built from 13 residues. With V trimmed by 4 bases and J by 10 bases, 10 bases remained unmatched. Germline values: CDR1 SQVTM, CDR2 ANQGSEA. The CDR3, as DNA: TGCAGCGTTGCCCCACAGGGGGCGCTAGGAGCTTTCTTT. Protein product: CSVAPQGALGAFF.

The chain combines TRBV18 with TRBJ1-1; possibly TRBD1 for D (5 bases). V was cut by 8 bases and J by 4 bases, with 11 bases left in between. This CDR3 comprises 12 residues. Germline assignment: CDR1 KGHSH and CDR2 LQKENI. The CDR3 DNA is TGTGCCAGCACGGCGGGGGGCACTGAAGCTTTCTTT. It codes for CASTAGGTEAFF. Variable domain in full (rest from reference TRBV18 and TRBJ1-1): NAGVMQNPRHLVRRRGQEARLRCSPMKGHSHVYWYRQLPEEGLKFMVYLQKENIIDESGMPKERFSAEFPKEGPSILRIQQVVRGDSAAYFCASTAGGTEAFFGQGTRLTVV.

This clone was seen only a few times. The chain recombines TRBV19 with TRBJ1-2; 7 nucleotides match TRBD1. V was clipped by 1 base and J by 7 bases; unmatched bases: 3. The germline V gene encodes CDR1 LNHDA and CDR2 SQIVND (reference sequence). The CDR3 is 13 residues long. The DNA for the CDR3 is TGTGCCAGTAGTATAGGACAGGGTGGTGGCTACACCTTC. Translating gives CASSIGQGGGYTF.

The CDR3 DNA is TGTGCCAGCAACCCCGGGAGGGGCTCCCGGGCCACTGAAGCTTTCTTT. Translating gives CASNPGRGSRATEAFF. The V gene is TRBV11-2, the J gene TRBJ1-1, with a possible D match to TRBD1 (5 bases). Germline CDR1 SGHAT, CDR2 FQNNGV. The ends were cut back, 7 bases at V and 4 bases at J, with 22 bases in the middle. This CDR3 is 16 amino acids long. Full variable domain (rest looked up from reference TRBV11-2 and TRBJ1-1): EAGVAQSPRYKIIEKRQSVAFWCNPISGHATLYWYQQILGQGPKLLIQFQNNGVVDDSQLPKDRFSAERLKGVDSTLKIQPAKLEDSAVYLCASNPGRGSRATEAFFGQGTRLTVV.

The V and J genes are TRBV4-2 and TRBJ1-1; 8 bases line up with TRBD1. The CDR3 covers 17 residues. V lost 4 bases, J lost 2 bases, and 12 bases stayed unmatched. The germline V gene has CDR1 LGHNA and CDR2 YNFKEQ. In nucleotides, the CDR3 is TGTGCCAGCAGCCCCGGGTGGCAGGGGGCGATAAACACTGAAGCTTTCTTT. Amino acids: CASSPGWQGAINTEAFF.

This sequence joins TRBV5-5 and TRBJ2-5; no firm D call. V was pared by 4 bases and J by 2 bases, with 3 bases between. CDR3 length: 11 residues. Germline-derived CDR1 and CDR2 are SGHKS and YYEKEE (reference sequence). The CDR3 sequence is CASSQQETQYF. CDR3 coding DNA: TGTGCCAGCAGCCAACAAGAGACCCAGTACTTC.

The V call is TRBV7-2, the J call TRBJ1-2; D remains ambiguous. The germline gives CDR1 SGHTA, CDR2 FQGNSA. This CDR3 region has 15 residues. Between the trimmed V and J ends, which lost 0 bases and 0 bases, there was a span of 8 bases. For the CDR3, the DNA is TGTGCCAGCAGCTTAGCGTACAGTGCTAACTATGGCTACACCTTC. It encodes CASSLAYSANYGYTF.

This sequence joins TRBV19 and TRBJ1-1; D not certain. Looked up from germline, CDR1 is LNHDA and CDR2 is SQIVND (reference sequence). The CDR3 runs 13 residues. Trimming took off 3 bases at V and 2 bases at J, with 7 bases between the two ends. CDR3 coding DNA: TGTGCCAGTAGTATTACCACTAACACTGAAGCTTTCTTT. It yields the protein CASSITTNTEAFF.

V and J are TRBV4-3 and TRBJ2-7, with 12 bases aligning to TRBD2. This CDR3 region has 18 residues. The V gene's germline CDR1 is LGHNA and CDR2 YSLEER. V shed 1 base, J shed 4 bases, and the junction held 11 bases outside the gene matches. The CDR3, as DNA: TGCGCCAGCAGCCAAGCCCTAGCGGGGGGGGCCTTGGGATACGAGCAGTACTTC. Translated: CASSQALAGGALGYEQYF.

The CDR3 loop is CASSRVPQGPEAFF. As DNA, the CDR3 is TGTGCCAGCTCACGCGTACCTCAGGGCCCTGAAGCTTTCTTT. The chain links TRBV18 to TRBJ1-1, with a weak D call TRBD1 (5 bases). CDR1 KGHSH and CDR2 LQKENI come from the germline V gene. The CDR3 runs 14 residues. Deletions cut 4 bases from V and 6 bases from J, with 15 bases between.

The rearrangement uses TRBV5-5 and TRBJ1-2; D is uncertain. This CDR3 comprises 15 residues. The V gene's germline CDR1 is SGHKS and CDR2 YYEKEE (reference sequence). The germline V and J ends were trimmed by 4 bases and 0 bases, with 13 bases remaining between them. The chain's CDR3 is CASSLSGGSNYGYTF. In DNA form, the CDR3 reads TGTGCCAGCAGCCTCTCCGGCGGTTCTAACTATGGCTACACCTTC. The variable domain in full, with the rest retrieved from reference TRBV5-5 and TRBJ1-2, is DAGVTQSPTHLIKTRGQQVTLRCSPISGHKSVSWYQQVLGQGPQFIFQYYEKEERGRGNFPDRFSARQFPNYSSELNVNALLLGDSALYLCASSLSGGSNYGYTFGSGTRLTVV.

The rearrangement uses TRBV4-1 and TRBJ2-7; tentative D call: TRBD1 (5 bases). V was cut by 5 bases and J by 4 bases, with 15 bases left in between. The germline V gene encodes CDR1 MGHRA and CDR2 YSYEKL. The CDR3 length is 14 residues. The CDR3 nucleotides read TGCGCCAGCAGCATACACTCGACAGATTACGAGCAGTACTTC. Translated: CASSIHSTDYEQYF.

V and J are TRBV7-2 and TRBJ2-7; 7 bases agree with TRBD1. V shed 2 bases, J shed 0 bases, and the junction held 4 bases outside the gene matches. Germline V gives CDR1 SGHTA, CDR2 FQGNSA. There are 15 residues in the CDR3. The CDR3 sequence is CASSLPRDSSYEQYF. The CDR3 DNA is TGTGCCAGCAGCTTACCCCGGGACAGCTCCTACGAGCAGTACTTC.

The J gene is TRBJ2-7, the V gene TRBV6-1; D uncertain. Germline CDR1 reads MNHNS; CDR2 reads SASEGT. V was shortened by 3 bases and J by 3 bases, with 3 bases between the two germline ends. The CDR3 has 11 amino acids. The DNA of the CDR3 is TGTGCCAGCAGTGACGGCTACGAGCAGTACTTC. Amino acids: CASSDGYEQYF.

V is TRBV7-8 and J is TRBJ2-3; 9 bases agree with TRBD2. In germline, CDR1 is SGHVS, CDR2 FQNEAQ. Unmatched junction bases numbered 7, after V lost 5 bases and J lost 4 bases. The CDR3 spans 15 residues. The CDR3 here is CASSVLAGVPDTQYF. The CDR3 region has the DNA TGTGCCAGCAGCGTATTAGCGGGGGTCCCAGATACGCAGTATTTT.

This clone was detected only a few times. At the DNA level, this CDR3 is encoded by other sequences in the same sample as well. J is TRBJ1-1 and V is TRBV7-9; D is ambiguous. Per germline, CDR1 SEHNR and CDR2 FQNEAQ (reference sequence). Trimming left V 3 bases short and J 1 base short, with 6 bases between. This CDR3 region has 13 residues. The CDR3 coding sequence is TGTGCCAGCAGCTTTTCCGGGAACACTGAAGCTTTCTTT. Translation: CASSFSGNTEAFF.

The V and J genes are TRBV5-1 and TRBJ2-6; weak D call: TRBD1 (6 bases). V was clipped by 5 bases and J by 3 bases, with 12 bases between them. Germline V lookup: CDR1 SGHRS, CDR2 YFSETQ. The CDR3 is 15 residues long. CDR3 nucleotides: TGCGCCAGCAGTCAGCAGGGGTTTGGGGCCAACGTCCTGACTTTC. As protein: CASSQQGFGANVLTF.